Below are 32 T cell receptor beta chains sequenced from a single sample in a study of read filtering for tumor transcriptome and immune sequencing. This library used roughly 430 ng RNA and molecular barcoded adaptors spanning alpha/delta and beta/gamma chains. MiXCR, run by TCRdb on the reads, gives a single entry per CDR3 protein. This sample has 20,000 to 30,000 distinct CDR3 sequences, with around a fifth found just once. The sample comprised a population of CD138-negative cells sorted from bone marrow. The receptors shown here come from a donor at least 40 years old with multiple myeloma.

The chain has TRBV7-2 and TRBJ2-7; 7 bases agree with TRBD2. The germline V gene encodes CDR1 SGHTA and CDR2 FQGNSA. With V trimmed by 8 bases and J by 4 bases, 11 bases remained unmatched. This CDR3 spans 14 amino acids. The CDR3 bases are TGTGCCAGCTTAGATGGGACTACCTTATACGAGCAGTACTTC. As protein: CASLDGTTLYEQYF. The full variable domain, in which reference TRBV7-2 and TRBJ2-7 provide the parts outside the CDR3, is GAGVSQSPSNKVTEKGKDVELRCDPISGHTALYWYRQSLGQGLEFLIYFQGNSAPDKSGLPSDRFSAERTGGSVSTLTIQRTQQEDSAVYLCASLDGTTLYEQYFGPGTRLTVT.

This clonotype is labeled as medium-sized. This chain joins TRBV6-6 and TRBJ2-1, with 9 bases matching TRBD2. CDR3 length: 14 amino acids. Germline V gives CDR1 MNHNY, CDR2 SVGAGI (reference sequence). The junction had 10 bases not matched to a gene; V was cut back by 7 bases and J by 9 bases. The DNA of the CDR3 is TGTGCCAGCAAATTAGCGGGAGAGGGGTTTGAGCAGTTCTTC. It specifies CASKLAGEGFEQFF.

This clonotype was seen many times. The J gene is TRBJ2-7, the V gene TRBV12-3 or TRBV12-4; D is ambiguous. The germline V and J ends were trimmed by 3 bases and 5 bases, with 11 bases remaining between them. This CDR3 contains 13 residues. The CDR3 protein is CASSLVERHEQYF. For the CDR3, the DNA is TGTGCCAGCAGTTTGGTCGAGAGGCACGAGCAGTACTTC.

The gene calls are TRBV20-1 and TRBJ2-1; 9 bases match TRBD2. The CDR3 has 12 residues. The germline V gene has CDR1 DFQATT and CDR2 SNEGSKA (reference sequence). J gave up 13 bases and V 3 bases, and 7 bases lay outside the gene matches. CDR3 residues: CSASGSGRSQFF. CDR3 sequence (DNA): TGCAGTGCTAGTGGGAGCGGGAGGTCTCAGTTCTTC.

This clonotype was seen many times. This chain joins TRBV6-4 and TRBJ1-1, with a possible D match to TRBD1 (6 bases). The CDR3 is 13 residues long. The germline V gene encodes CDR1 MRHNA and CDR2 SNTAGT. The germline V and J ends were trimmed by 5 bases and 1 base, with 8 bases remaining between them. The CDR3, as DNA: TGTGCCAGCAGTCAGGGGACGAACACTGAAGCTTTCTTT. It is translated as CASSQGTNTEAFF.

Comment on this clonotype: The junction shows a germline mismatch at one end, possibly a read error. The rearrangement links TRBV19 to TRBJ2-2; 9 nucleotides line up with TRBD1. CDR1 and CDR2 (germline): LNHDA, SQIVND (reference sequence). This CDR3 has 15 residues. The CDR3 sequence: CASYRGTGSTRELFF. The CDR3 nucleotides read TGTGCCAGTTACCGCGGGACAGGGAGCACCAGGGAGCTGTTTTTT. Full variable domain (outside the CDR3, taken from reference TRBV19 and TRBJ2-2): DGGITQSPKYLFRKEGQNVTLSCEQNLNHDAMYWYRQDPGQGLRLIYYSQIVNDFQKGDIAEGYSVSREKKESFPLTVTSAQKNPTAFYLCASYRGTGSTRELFFGEGSRLTVL.

This clonotype was counted at least ten times. The chain's CDR3 is CSAINSGSRSLGSYNEQFF. The CDR3 bases are TGCAGTGCTATCAATAGCGGGAGCCGATCTTTAGGTTCGTACAATGAGCAGTTCTTC. The chain links TRBV20-1 to TRBJ2-1, with 9 bases aligning to TRBD2. The CDR3 covers 19 residues. V trimming: 4 bases; J trimming: 4 bases; junction bases outside the gene matches: 20. Looked up from germline, CDR1 is DFQATT and CDR2 is SNEGSKA (reference sequence).

This clonotype was observed at least ten times. The rearrangement uses TRBV10-3 and TRBJ2-1; D is ambiguous. Germline-derived CDR1 and CDR2 are ENHRY and SYGVKD. V lost 10 bases and J lost 9, with 13 bases in between. The CDR3 has 11 residues. The CDR3 region is CASARLGEQFF. For the CDR3, the DNA is TGTGCCAGCGCCCGGCTAGGTGAGCAGTTCTTC.

The sample holds many counts of this clonotype. The chain carries TRBV19 and TRBJ2-6; 7 bases fit TRBD1. Trimming at V came to 4 bases and at J to 2 bases, leaving 11 bases not matched to a gene. This CDR3 spans 18 amino acids. Germline CDR1 LNHDA, CDR2 SQIVND (reference sequence). The CDR3 DNA sequence: TGTGCCAGTAGTAGGGGACAGAACCTAAGAACTGGGGCCAACGTCCTGACTTTC. Its translation is CASSRGQNLRTGANVLTF.

This clonotype was seen repeatedly, ten times or more. The junction departs from germline at one end; a sequencing error may be responsible. The chain is built from TRBV7-7 and TRBJ2-7; unclear D gene. The CDR3 has 14 amino acids. Germline assignment: CDR1 SSHAT and CDR2 FNYEAQ (reference sequence). CDR3 in DNA: TGTGCTAGCAGCTTGGCGGATCAAGGTAGCGAGCAGTACTTC. Its protein product is CASSLADQGSEQYF.

About this clonotype: A junction boundary mismatches the germline segment, possibly from a read error. This chain connects TRBV11-2 to TRBJ2-5, with TRBD2 identical over 7 bases. Germline V CDR1 and CDR2: SGHAT, FQNNGV. The CDR3 runs to 17 residues. The CDR3 here is CAGSSRRARVAGETQYF. CDR3 sequence (DNA): TGTGCCGGCAGCTCCCGCAGAGCGAGAGTAGCGGGAGAGACCCAGTACTTC.

There are many counts of this clonotype. The V call is TRBV4-1, the J call TRBJ2-3, with D tentatively TRBD2 (5 bases). CDR1 MGHRA and CDR2 YSYEKL come from the germline V gene. The CDR3 runs to 14 residues. V lost 0 bases, J lost 6 bases, and 10 bases lay in between. CDR3 in DNA: TGCGCCAGCAGCCAAGAATCAGCGGTTGATACGCAGTATTTT. Translated: CASSQESAVDTQYF.

The table lists this clonotype with many counts. This sequence joins TRBV18 and TRBJ2-7; TRBD2 agrees at 11 bases. The CDR3 is made up of 15 amino acids. Germline V gene sequence: CDR1 KGHSH, CDR2 LQKENI. V gave up 6 bases and J gave up 2 bases; unmatched junction bases: 6. CDR3 protein: CASSITSGGTYEQYF. CDR3 DNA: TGTGCCAGCTCGATTACTAGCGGGGGAACCTACGAGCAGTACTTC.

Ten or more counts support this clonotype. CDR3: CASSDHSGANVLTF. The CDR3 nucleotides are TGTGCCAGCAGTGACCACTCTGGGGCCAACGTCCTGACTTTC. The V gene is TRBV6-4, the J gene TRBJ2-6; D gene uncertain. Trimming cost V 2 bases and J 0 bases, with 2 bases left between them. The CDR3 is 14 amino acids. Germline-derived CDR1 and CDR2 are MRHNA and SNTAGT.

This clonotype was found many times. One junction end disagrees with the germline gene, perhaps due to a read error. This sequence joins TRBV24-1 and TRBJ2-1; 11 bases are a match to TRBD2. The CDR3 length is 16 residues. Germline CDR1 reads KGHDR; CDR2 reads SFDVKD. In DNA, the CDR3 is TGTGCCATCAGTGATCCCCTAGCGGGAGGCTACAATGAGCAGTTCTTC. It translates to CAISDPLAGGYNEQFF.

This clonotype appeared many times. This chain connects TRBV6-2 or TRBV6-3 to TRBJ1-2; D unresolved. CDR1 and CDR2 from the germline V gene are MNHEY and SVGEGT. Trimming stripped 7 bases from V and 6 bases from J, with 15 bases between. The CDR3 has 13 residues. Here the CDR3 DNA reads TGTGCCAGCACCAGCCCGGGCAGACATGGCTACACCTTC. Encoded protein: CASTSPGRHGYTF.

By share, this clonotype ranks as large. At one end the junction does not follow the germline gene, possibly because of a read error. This chain uses TRBV5-1 with TRBJ2-2; TRBD2 agrees at 8 bases. Germline values: CDR1 SGHRS, CDR2 YFSETQ. The CDR3 runs to 16 residues. This chain's CDR3 is CASSFETSVGIGELFF. The CDR3 DNA is TGTGCCAGCAGCTTCGAGACTAGCGTGGGGATCGGGGAGCTGTTTTTT.

This clonotype occurred a few times. J is TRBJ2-1 and V is TRBV30; D ambiguous. V gave up 3 bases and J gave up 9 bases, with 9 bases separating them. Looked up from germline, CDR1 is GTSNPN and CDR2 is SVGIG (reference sequence). The CDR3 loop spans 11 amino acids. The DNA for the CDR3 is TGTGCCTGGAGATCAGCAGTTGAGCAGTTCTTC. Its translation is CAWRSAVEQFF. The full variable domain, its missing parts supplied by reference TRBV30 and TRBJ2-1, is SQTIHQWPATLVQPVGSPLSLECTVEGTSNPNLYWYRQAAGRGLQLLFYSVGIGQISSEVPQNLSASRPQDRQFILSSKKLLLSDSGFYLCAWRSAVEQFFGPGTRLTVL.

This clonotype was seen at least ten times. The rearrangement uses TRBV29-1 and TRBJ2-2; a weak D match, TRBD2 (6 bases). Deletions cut 4 bases from V and 2 bases from J, with 8 bases between. The CDR3 has 13 residues. CDR1 is SQVTM, CDR2 ANQGSEA, per germline. The CDR3 is CSVAGTNTGELFF. CDR3 bases: TGCAGCGTTGCCGGGACTAACACCGGGGAGCTGTTTTTT.

This clonotype has a count of ten or more. The chain combines TRBV29-1 with TRBJ2-3; possibly TRBD1 or TRBD2 for D (5 bases each). Trimming cost V 7 bases and J 5 bases, with 22 bases left between them. This CDR3 region has 15 residues. CDR1 SQVTM and CDR2 ANQGSEA come from the germline V gene. CDR3 loop: CSAGRRRGPGDTQYF. The CDR3 bases are TGCAGCGCGGGACGGAGGCGCGGCCCCGGAGATACGCAGTATTTT.

This clonotype was counted between two and nine times. V and J are TRBV5-1 and TRBJ1-3; D is ambiguous. The length of the CDR3 is 14 residues. V was pared by 0 bases and J by 3 bases, with 7 bases between. Germline-derived CDR1 and CDR2 are SGHRS and YFSETQ. CDR3 region: CASSLESFGNTIYF. The CDR3 DNA sequence: TGCGCCAGCAGCTTGGAGAGTTTTGGAAACACCATATATTTT.

The table lists this clonotype with many counts. The J gene is TRBJ2-5, the V gene TRBV7-2; D perhaps matches TRBD2 (5 bases). V lost 2 bases, J lost 5 bases, and 18 bases lay in between. This CDR3 is 16 amino acids long. CDR1 and CDR2 (germline): SGHTA, FQGNSA. The CDR3 loop is CASSLSPAGAGETQYF. The CDR3 nucleotides are TGTGCCAGCAGCTTAAGTCCGGCGGGTGCCGGTGAGACCCAGTACTTC.

Many counts were recorded for this clonotype. V usage is TRBV2 and J usage is TRBJ2-5, with TRBD2 matching 8 bases. J gave up 4 bases and V 9 bases, and 10 bases lay outside the gene matches. This CDR3 contains 14 residues. CDR1 and CDR2 from the germline V gene are SNHLY and FYNNEI. The CDR3 spells CARMSGSDGETQYF. The CDR3 DNA reads as TGTGCCAGGATGAGCGGGAGCGATGGAGAGACCCAGTACTTC.

In this sample, this clonotype turned up many times. The CDR3: CASGYTGVGQPQHF. The CDR3, as DNA: TGTGCCAGCGGTTACACAGGGGTGGGTCAGCCCCAGCATTTT. The chain recombines TRBV27 with TRBJ1-5; 7 nucleotides align to TRBD1. The CDR3 has 14 amino acids. Germline-derived CDR1 and CDR2 are MNHEY and SMNVEV (reference sequence). After removal of 8 bases from V and 6 bases from J, the junction contained 10 bases not matched to a gene.

The rearrangement joins TRBV29-1 to TRBJ2-2; 9 bases align to TRBD1. The CDR3 length is 14 residues. The V segment lost 3 bases and the J segment 1 base; nucleotides outside the gene matches: 0. Germline CDR1 SQVTM, CDR2 ANQGSEA. CDR3 residues: CSVETGGNTGELFF. The CDR3 nucleotides read TGCAGCGTTGAGACAGGGGGGAACACCGGGGAGCTGTTTTTT.

This clonotype was recorded at least ten times. The chain joins TRBV30 to TRBJ2-3, with D maybe TRBD2 (5 bases). CDR3 length equals 12 residues. V lost 2 bases and J 6 bases, leaving 9 bases between the germline ends. Germline V gene sequence: CDR1 GTSNPN, CDR2 SVGIG (reference sequence). The CDR3 spells CAWSRGLDTQYF. In nucleotides, the CDR3 is TGTGCCTGGAGTCGGGGTTTGGATACGCAGTATTTT.

This clonotype was detected ten times or more. This sequence joins TRBV12-3 or TRBV12-4 and TRBJ1-5; TRBD1 might be the D (6 bases). The CDR3 loop spans 16 amino acids. Deletions cut 6 bases from V and 0 bases from J, with 15 bases between. The CDR3 sequence is CASRYGTQNSNQPQHF. CDR3 nucleotide sequence: TGTGCCAGCAGATATGGGACACAAAATAGCAATCAGCCCCAGCATTTT.

The sample holds many counts of this clonotype. The chain couples TRBV25-1 to TRBJ2-3; the D gene is possibly TRBD1 (6 bases). V was pared by 2 bases and J by 6 bases, with 6 bases between. The CDR3 has 12 amino acids. Germline CDR1 is MGHDK and CDR2 is SYGVNS. CDR3 loop: CASSERGDTQYF. CDR3 DNA: TGTGCCAGCAGTGAAAGGGGGGATACGCAGTATTTT.

At least ten counts were recorded for this clonotype. The chain recombines TRBV7-3 with TRBJ2-3, with 7 nucleotides matching TRBD2. With 0 bases clipped from V and 4 bases from J, the junction kept 4 bases outside the gene matches. Germline CDR1 is SGHTA and CDR2 is FQGTGA. There are 15 residues in the CDR3. The CDR3 region has the DNA TGTGCCAGCAGCTTAACGGTGGCGGGAGCAGATACGCAGTATTTT. Translated, it gives CASSLTVAGADTQYF.

This clonotype was detected many times. The chain carries TRBV4-1 and TRBJ2-7; 10 bases fit TRBD1. Germline loops: CDR1 MGHRA, CDR2 YSYEKL. Unmatched junction bases numbered 4, after V lost 2 bases and J lost 3 bases. The CDR3 is made up of 15 amino acids. The CDR3 DNA reads TGCGCCAGCAGCCAACCGGGACAGGGGAACTACGAGCAGTACTTC. This codes for CASSQPGQGNYEQYF.

This chain connects TRBV19 to TRBJ2-2; D uncertain. Germline V CDR1 and CDR2: LNHDA, SQIVND (reference sequence). V dropped 5 bases and J dropped 1 base, with 14 bases sitting between them. This CDR3 has 16 residues. CDR3 residues: CASSYSPSVNTGELFF. The CDR3 nucleotides are TGTGCCAGTAGTTATAGCCCCTCGGTGAACACCGGGGAGCTGTTTTTT.

As concerns this clonotype: This likely reflects a read error, since a far larger clone is one base away. The rearrangement links TRBV3-2 to TRBJ2-1; the table's D call, TRBD2, has no DNA check behind it. TRBV3-2 is designated a pseudogene. The length of the CDR3 is 15 residues. The DNA for the CDR3 is TGTGCCCGCAGCCCACAAAGCGGGAGGGCCAATGAGCAGTTCTTC. Protein product: CARSPQSGRANEQFF.